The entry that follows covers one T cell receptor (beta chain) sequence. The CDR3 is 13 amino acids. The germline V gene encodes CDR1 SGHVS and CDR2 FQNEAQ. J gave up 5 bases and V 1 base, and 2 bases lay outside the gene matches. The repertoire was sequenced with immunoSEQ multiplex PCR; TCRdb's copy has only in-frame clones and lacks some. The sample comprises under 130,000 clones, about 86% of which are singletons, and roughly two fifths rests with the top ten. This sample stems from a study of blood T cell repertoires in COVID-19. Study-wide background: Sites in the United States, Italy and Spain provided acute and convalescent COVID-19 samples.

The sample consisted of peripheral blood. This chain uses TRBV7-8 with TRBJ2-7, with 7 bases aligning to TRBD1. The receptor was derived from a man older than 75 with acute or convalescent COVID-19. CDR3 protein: CASSLDRGDEQYF. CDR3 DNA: TGTGCCAGCAGCTTAGACAGGGGCGACGAGCAGTACTTC.